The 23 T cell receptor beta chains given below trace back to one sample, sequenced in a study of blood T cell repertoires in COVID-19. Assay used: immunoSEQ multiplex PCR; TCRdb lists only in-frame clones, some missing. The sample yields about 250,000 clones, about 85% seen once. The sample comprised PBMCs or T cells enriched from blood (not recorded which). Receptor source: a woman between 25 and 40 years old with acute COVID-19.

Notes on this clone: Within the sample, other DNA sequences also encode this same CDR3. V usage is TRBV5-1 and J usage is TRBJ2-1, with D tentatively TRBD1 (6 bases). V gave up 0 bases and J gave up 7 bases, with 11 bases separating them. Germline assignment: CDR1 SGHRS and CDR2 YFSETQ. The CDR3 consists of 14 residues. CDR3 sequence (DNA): TGCGCCAGCAGCTTGGCCGGGACATCAAATGAGCAGTTCTTC. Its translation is CASSLAGTSNEQFF.

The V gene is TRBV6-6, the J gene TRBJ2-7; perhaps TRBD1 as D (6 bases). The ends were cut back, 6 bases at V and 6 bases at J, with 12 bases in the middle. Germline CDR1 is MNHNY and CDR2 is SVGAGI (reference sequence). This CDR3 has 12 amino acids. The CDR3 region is CASSRNRVEQYF. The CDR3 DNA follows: TGTGCCAGCAGCCGGAACAGGGTCGAGCAGTACTTC.

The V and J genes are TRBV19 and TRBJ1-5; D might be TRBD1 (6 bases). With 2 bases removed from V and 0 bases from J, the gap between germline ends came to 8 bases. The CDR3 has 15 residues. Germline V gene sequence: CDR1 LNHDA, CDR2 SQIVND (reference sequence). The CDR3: CASSIKQGSNQPQHF. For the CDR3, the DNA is TGTGCCAGTAGTATAAAACAGGGTAGCAATCAGCCCCAGCATTTT.

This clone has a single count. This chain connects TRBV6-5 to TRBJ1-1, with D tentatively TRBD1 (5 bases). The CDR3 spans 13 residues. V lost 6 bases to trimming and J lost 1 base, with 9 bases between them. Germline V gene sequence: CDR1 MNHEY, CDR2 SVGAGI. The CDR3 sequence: CASSTGPNTEAFF. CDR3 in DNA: TGTGCCAGCAGCACAGGACCGAACACTGAAGCTTTCTTT.

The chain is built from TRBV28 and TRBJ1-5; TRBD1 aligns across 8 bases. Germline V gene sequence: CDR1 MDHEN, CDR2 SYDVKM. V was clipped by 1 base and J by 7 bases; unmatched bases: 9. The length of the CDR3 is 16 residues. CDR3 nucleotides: TGTGCCAGCAGTTTATTTCGGGCGCAGGGGGCCCAGCCCCAGCATTTT. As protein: CASSLFRAQGAQPQHF.

CDR3 residues: CASSYRGTNEKLFF. CDR3 DNA sequence: TGCGCCAGCAGCTACAGGGGAACTAATGAAAAACTGTTTTTT. The chain has TRBV5-1 and TRBJ1-4, with 7 bases aligning to TRBD1. The CDR3 contains 14 residues. Germline V gives CDR1 SGHRS, CDR2 YFSETQ. V lost 3 bases and J lost 1; bases outside the gene matches: 0.

The DNA of the CDR3 is TGTGCCAGCAGTCAAGACTGGAGTAACTCTGGAAACACCATATATTTT. It codes for CASSQDWSNSGNTIYF. The genes are TRBV6-1 and TRBJ1-3; no clear D gene. CDR1 is MNHNS and CDR2 is SASEGT in the germline V gene. The CDR3 contains 16 residues. V was pared by 5 bases and J by 0 bases, with 14 bases between.

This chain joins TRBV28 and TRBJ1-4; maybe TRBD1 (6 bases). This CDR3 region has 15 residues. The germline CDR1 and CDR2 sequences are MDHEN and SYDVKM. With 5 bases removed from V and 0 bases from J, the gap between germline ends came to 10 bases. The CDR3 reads CASSRRGATNEKLFF. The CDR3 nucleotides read TGTGCCAGCAGTCGCAGGGGCGCAACTAATGAAAAACTGTTTTTT.

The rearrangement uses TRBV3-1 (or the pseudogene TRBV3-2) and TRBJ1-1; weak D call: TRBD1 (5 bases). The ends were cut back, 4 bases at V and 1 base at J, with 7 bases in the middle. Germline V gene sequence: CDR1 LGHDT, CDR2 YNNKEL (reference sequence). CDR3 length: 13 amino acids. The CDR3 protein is CASSLQENTEAFF. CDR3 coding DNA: TGTGCCAGCAGCCTACAGGAGAACACTGAAGCTTTCTTT.

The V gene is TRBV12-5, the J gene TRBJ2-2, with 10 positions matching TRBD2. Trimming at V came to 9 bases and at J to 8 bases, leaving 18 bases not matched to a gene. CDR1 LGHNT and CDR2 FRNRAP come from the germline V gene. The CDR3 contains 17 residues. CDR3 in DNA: TGTGCTAGCGGGACATATCTAGCGGGAGCGCGATTGGGGGAGCTGTTTTTT. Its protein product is CASGTYLAGARLGELFF. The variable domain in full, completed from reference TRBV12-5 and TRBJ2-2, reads DARVTQTPRHKVTEMGQEVTMRCQPILGHNTVFWYRQTMMQGLELLAYFRNRAPLDDSGMPKDRFSAEMPDATLATLKIQPSEPRDSAVYFCASGTYLAGARLGELFFGEGSRLTVL.

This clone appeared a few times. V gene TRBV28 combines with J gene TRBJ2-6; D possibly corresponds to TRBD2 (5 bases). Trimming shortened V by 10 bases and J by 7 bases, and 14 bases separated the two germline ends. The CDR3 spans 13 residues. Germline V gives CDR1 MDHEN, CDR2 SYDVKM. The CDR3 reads CATTGGGANVLTF. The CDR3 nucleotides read TGTGCCACCACGGGTGGAGGAGCCAACGTCCTGACTTTC.

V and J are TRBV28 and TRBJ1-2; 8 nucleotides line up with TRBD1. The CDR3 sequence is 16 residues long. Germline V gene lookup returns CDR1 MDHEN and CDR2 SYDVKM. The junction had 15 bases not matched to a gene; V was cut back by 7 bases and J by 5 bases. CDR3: CASTEGGQGARYGYTF. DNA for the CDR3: TGTGCCAGCACCGAAGGGGGGCAGGGGGCAAGGTATGGCTACACCTTC.

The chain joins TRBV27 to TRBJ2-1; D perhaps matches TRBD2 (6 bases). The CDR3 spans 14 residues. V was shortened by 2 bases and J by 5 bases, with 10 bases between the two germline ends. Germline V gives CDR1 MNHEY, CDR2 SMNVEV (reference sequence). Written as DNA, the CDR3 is TGTGCCAGCAGTTTAGCGGGATCTCACAATGAGCAGTTCTTC. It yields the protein CASSLAGSHNEQFF.

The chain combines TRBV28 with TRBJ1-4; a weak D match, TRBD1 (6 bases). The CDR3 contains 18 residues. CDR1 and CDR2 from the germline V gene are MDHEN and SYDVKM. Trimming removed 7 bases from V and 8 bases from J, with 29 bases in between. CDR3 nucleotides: TGTGCCAGCAAAGAGCCGGGACATTGGGCCAGTGTAGAGGAAAAACTGTTTTTT. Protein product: CASKEPGHWASVEEKLFF. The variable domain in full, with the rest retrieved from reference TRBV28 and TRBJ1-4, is DVKVTQSSRYLVKRTGEKVFLECVQDMDHENMFWYRQDPGLGLRLIYFSYDVKMKEKGDIPEGYSVSREKKERFSLILESASTNQTSMYLCASKEPGHWASVEEKLFFGSGTQLSVL.

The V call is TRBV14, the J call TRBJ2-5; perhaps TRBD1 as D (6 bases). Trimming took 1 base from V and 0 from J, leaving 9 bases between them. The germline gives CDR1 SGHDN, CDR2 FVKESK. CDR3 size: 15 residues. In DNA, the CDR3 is TGTGCCAGCAGCCAAGGGACAGTCTACCAAGAGACCCAGTACTTC. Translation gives CASSQGTVYQETQYF.

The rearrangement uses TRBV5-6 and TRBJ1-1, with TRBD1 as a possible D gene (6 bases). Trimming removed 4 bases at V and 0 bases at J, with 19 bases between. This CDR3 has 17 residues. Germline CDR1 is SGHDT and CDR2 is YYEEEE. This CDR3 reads CASSNIDGGPMNTEAFF. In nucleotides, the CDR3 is TGTGCCAGCAGCAACATCGACGGGGGGCCGATGAACACTGAAGCTTTCTTT.

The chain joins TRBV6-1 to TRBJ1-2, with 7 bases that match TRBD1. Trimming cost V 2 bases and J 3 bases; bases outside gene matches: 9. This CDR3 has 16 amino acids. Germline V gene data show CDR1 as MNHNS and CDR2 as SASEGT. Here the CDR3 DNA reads TGTGCCAGCAGTGAACCACCGGACAGGCTAGACTATGGCTACACCTTC. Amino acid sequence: CASSEPPDRLDYGYTF.

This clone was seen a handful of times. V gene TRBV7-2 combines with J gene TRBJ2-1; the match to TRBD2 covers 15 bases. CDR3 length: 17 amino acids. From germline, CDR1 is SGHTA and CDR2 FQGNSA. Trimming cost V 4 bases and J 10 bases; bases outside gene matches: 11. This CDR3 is CASSSVPGTSGRREQFF. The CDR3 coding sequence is TGTGCCAGCAGCTCGGTTCCCGGGACTAGCGGGAGGAGGGAGCAGTTCTTC.

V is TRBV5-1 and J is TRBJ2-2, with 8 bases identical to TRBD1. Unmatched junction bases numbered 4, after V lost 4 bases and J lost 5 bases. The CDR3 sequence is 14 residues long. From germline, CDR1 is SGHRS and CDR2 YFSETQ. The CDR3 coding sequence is TGCGCCAGCAGCGACAGGGGCAGGACCGGGGAGCTGTTTTTT. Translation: CASSDRGRTGELFF.

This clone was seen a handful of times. The chain's CDR3 is CASTGLDGYTF. For the CDR3, the DNA is TGTGCCAGCACCGGGTTAGATGGCTACACCTTC. The gene calls are TRBV6-5 and TRBJ1-2; D remains unclear. CDR1 is MNHEY and CDR2 is SVGAGI in the germline V gene. This CDR3 region has 11 residues. The V and J ends lost 7 bases and 6 bases respectively, with 9 bases between them.

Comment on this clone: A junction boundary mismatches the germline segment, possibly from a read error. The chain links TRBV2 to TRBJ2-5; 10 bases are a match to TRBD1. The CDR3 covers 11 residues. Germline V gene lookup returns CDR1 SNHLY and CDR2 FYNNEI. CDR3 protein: CASSTRQGAHF. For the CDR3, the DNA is TGTGCCAGCAGTACCCGACAGGGGGCCCACTTC.

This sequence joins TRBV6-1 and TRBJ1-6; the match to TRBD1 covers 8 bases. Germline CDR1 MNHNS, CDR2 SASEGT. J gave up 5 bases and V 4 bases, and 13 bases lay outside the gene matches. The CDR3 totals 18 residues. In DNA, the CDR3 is TGTGCCAGCAGTGTCAGTCCAGCATGGACAGGGAATAATTCACCCCTCCACTTT. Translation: CASSVSPAWTGNNSPLHF.

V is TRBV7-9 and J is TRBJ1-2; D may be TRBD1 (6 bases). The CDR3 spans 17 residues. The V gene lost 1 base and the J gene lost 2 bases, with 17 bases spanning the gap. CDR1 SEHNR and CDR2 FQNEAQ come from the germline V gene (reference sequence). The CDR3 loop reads CASSLGGPGTLNYGYTF. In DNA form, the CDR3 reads TGTGCCAGCAGCTTAGGGGGGCCCGGGACACTAAACTATGGCTACACCTTC.